These 5 T cell receptor beta chains were sequenced from one sample in a study of blood T cell repertoires in COVID-19. Data came from immunoSEQ multiplex PCR; TCRdb stores just in-frame clones and leaves some out. The data contain about 250,000 clones, roughly 85% of them singletons. The sequencing input was PBMCs or T cells enriched from blood (not recorded which). The receptors were gathered from a woman in her forties or fifties with acute COVID-19.

The V call is TRBV5-4, the J call TRBJ2-5, with 9 bases aligning to TRBD1. The CDR3 runs to 11 residues. J gave up 7 bases and V 5 bases, and 0 bases lay outside the gene matches. Germline CDR1 is SGHNT and CDR2 is YYREEE (reference sequence). Written as DNA, the CDR3 is TGTGCCAGCAGGGGACAGGGGACCCAGTACTTC. As protein: CASRGQGTQYF.

The chain uses TRBV10-3 and TRBJ2-1; D is possibly TRBD2 (7 bases). The CDR3 has 16 amino acids. V shed 2 bases and J shed 5 bases, with 16 bases lying between them. Per the germline V gene, CDR1 is ENHRY and CDR2 is SYGVKD. The CDR3 spells CAISERGGAENNEQFF. DNA for the CDR3: TGTGCCATCAGTGAGAGGGGGGGGGCCGAAAACAATGAGCAGTTCTTC.

This chain uses TRBV4-3 with TRBJ2-1, with 12 bases that match TRBD2. CDR1 is LGHNA, CDR2 YSLEER, per germline. V was clipped by 2 bases and J by 3 bases; unmatched bases: 5. CDR3 length: 17 amino acids. This CDR3 is CASSQTTSGGLYNEQFF. CDR3 nucleotides: TGCGCCAGCAGCCAAACGACTAGCGGGGGCCTCTACAATGAGCAGTTCTTC.

The chain combines TRBV30 with TRBJ2-2; D is possibly TRBD1 (5 bases). Trimming removed 6 bases at V and 0 bases at J, with 14 bases between. This CDR3 contains 15 residues. CDR1 and CDR2 (germline): GTSNPN, SVGIG (reference sequence). The CDR3 protein is CACNQGFSNTGELFF. DNA of the CDR3: TGTGCCTGCAACCAGGGATTCTCGAACACCGGGGAGCTGTTTTTT.

The chain combines TRBV4-3 with TRBJ1-4; no firm D call. Germline V gene sequence: CDR1 LGHNA, CDR2 YSLEER. V lost 0 bases and J 5 bases, leaving 7 bases between the germline ends. The CDR3 runs to 14 residues. CDR3 in amino acids: CASSQDSRNEKLFF. The CDR3 DNA reads as TGCGCCAGCAGCCAAGATAGCCGGAATGAAAAACTGTTTTTT.